The entry that follows covers one T cell receptor beta chain sequence. Its recognized antigen is unknown. Base qualities were left out, and no much larger clone turns up one base away. V and J are truncated by 5 bases and 8 bases respectively, leaving an intervening sequence of 11 bases. The germline V gene yields MDHEN for CDR1 and SYDVKM for CDR2. There are 12 amino acids in the CDR3, from cysteine to phenylalanine inclusive. Only the CDR3 region is kept as DNA, spanning 36 bases read in frame from base 1. Only healthy Caucasian donors were included. The library was made by 5' RACE. Sequencing took place on an Illumina HiSeq 2000. Template switching introduced a universal primer binding site; the final cDNA contained a unique molecular identifier, enabling accurate counting of TCR cDNA molecules. Specific primers in the conserved constant-segment region were used to synthesize first-strand cDNA for TCR alpha and beta chains. Each cDNA library was double barcoded, with a SMART-Mk sample barcode plus Illumina barcodes, to control for contamination. Two successive PCR steps introduced TruSeq adapter sequences along with Illumina sample barcodes. TCR alpha and beta cDNA libraries were sequenced on the Illumina HiSeq platform with custom primers. The authors' pipeline ran thus. Unique molecular identifiers were extracted from raw reads with MiGEC, and CDR3 positions were determined with MiXCR. Recombination models were inferred per individual with the repgenHMM and IGoR tools using an EM algorithm. The tcR package in R was used for shared clonotype analysis, with sharing normalized by the product of cloneset sizes. To study raw recombination free of thymic and clonal selection effects, out-of-frame nonproductive sequences were analyzed. TCRdb's own reprocessing of the public reads used fastp at Q25 and MiXCR and kept productive beta chains. Every entry covers one CDR3 protein and lists the most common genes and DNA from its rows. TCRdb, not the original authors, processed these V and J calls. The sample yields 1.5 million to 2 million distinct CDR3 sequences; under 35% were counted once. The ten largest clones add up to about 0.25% of the sample.

This record belongs to a study of identical twins (dated by TCRdb to the mid-2010s). About the full investigation: TCR alpha and beta repertoires from monozygotic twins, unrelated adults of various ages and cord blood were deep-sequenced to test whether fetal clonotypes persist. To rule out contamination, the twin experiments were replicated at different times with different library preparation protocols. On the study overall, not on this receptor specifically: Zero-insertion analyses could be partly confounded by invariant T cells such as MAIT and iNKT, though diverse VJ usage argued against such confounding for most clonotypes. Compared with coincidental sharing between unrelated individuals, an excess of low generation-probability sequences was observed among out-of-frame TCR alpha sequences shared between twins. In beta out-of-frame sequences, excess twin sharing was weaker, because having fewer shared sequences lowered the signal-to-noise ratio. Recombination models systematically underestimated out-of-frame TCR alpha sharing in monozygotic twins but agreed with sharing between unrelated individuals. Because the same donors could not be followed over many years, the conclusions depended on cross-sectional statistical analysis. Abundant cord blood beta clonotypes had fewer insertions, young adult naive repertoires showed a similar but weaker trend, and memory repertoires showed no such trend.

The TCR was taken from a newborn girl in good health. The chain joins TRBV28 to TRBJ2-3, with a weak D call of TRBD2 (5 bases match). Material for sequencing was cord blood. The CDR3 protein sequence reads: CASSHRGATQYF. The base sequence is TGTGCCAGCAGTCATCGGGGAGCTACGCAGTATTTT.